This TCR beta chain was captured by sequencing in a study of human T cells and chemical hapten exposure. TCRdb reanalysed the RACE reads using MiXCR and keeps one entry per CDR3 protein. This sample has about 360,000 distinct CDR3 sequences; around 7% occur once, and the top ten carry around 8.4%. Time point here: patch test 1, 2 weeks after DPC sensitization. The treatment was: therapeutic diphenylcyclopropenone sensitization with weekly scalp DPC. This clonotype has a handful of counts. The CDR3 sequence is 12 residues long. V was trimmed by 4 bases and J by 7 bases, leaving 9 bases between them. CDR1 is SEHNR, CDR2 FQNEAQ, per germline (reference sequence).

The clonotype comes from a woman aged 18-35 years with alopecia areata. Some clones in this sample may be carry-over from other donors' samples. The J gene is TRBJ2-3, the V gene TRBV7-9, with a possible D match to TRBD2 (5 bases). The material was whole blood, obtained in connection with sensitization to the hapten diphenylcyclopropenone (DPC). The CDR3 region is CASSSGEYTQYF. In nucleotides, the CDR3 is TGTGCCAGCAGCTCCGGGGAATATACGCAGTATTTT.